This entry lists 17 T cell receptor beta chains sequenced from one sample in a study of shared clonotypes between healthy human individuals. TCRdb keeps only in-frame clones here, not all; method: immunoSEQ multiplex PCR. The sample has some 2.4 million clones; approximately 94% are singletons. The sample consisted of naive CD4+ T cells from PBMCs. Subset here: CD45RA+ positively selected. The receptor set was obtained from a man younger than 30 in good health. Some clones in this sample may be carry-over from other donors' samples.

The chain couples TRBV5-5 to TRBJ2-6; D is unresolved. Germline CDR1 SGHKS, CDR2 YYEKEE (reference sequence). This CDR3 is 15 amino acids long. Trimming removed 0 bases from V and 3 bases from J, with 7 bases in between. The CDR3 sequence: CASSLGAYGANVLTF. In DNA form, the CDR3 reads TGTGCCAGCAGCTTGGGGGCCTATGGGGCCAACGTCCTGACTTTC.

The rearrangement joins TRBV25-1 to TRBJ2-1; maybe TRBD2 (6 bases). Germline V gene lookup returns CDR1 MGHDK and CDR2 SYGVNS. The CDR3 loop spans 15 amino acids. The V end was cut by 2 bases, the J end by 9 bases, with 17 bases between. The CDR3: CASSEGSGVSAEQFF. The CDR3 DNA follows: TGTGCCAGCAGTGAAGGTAGCGGAGTATCGGCTGAGCAGTTCTTC.

Comment on this clone: Additional DNA sequences in this sample encode the identical CDR3. The chain uses TRBV5-1 and TRBJ2-1; tentatively, D is TRBD2 (6 bases). V was cut by 0 bases and J by 3 bases, with 7 bases left in between. CDR1 and CDR2 (germline): SGHRS, YFSETQ. The CDR3 is 14 residues long. CDR3 protein: CASSLGAGYNEQFF. CDR3 nucleotide sequence: TGCGCCAGCAGCTTGGGAGCGGGCTACAATGAGCAGTTCTTC.

The V call is TRBV15, the J call TRBJ2-7; 9 nucleotides agree with TRBD2. Germline V CDR1 and CDR2: LNHNV, YYDKDF (reference sequence). V lost 1 base and J lost 6; bases outside the gene matches: 4. There are 14 residues in the CDR3. CDR3 residues: CATSRVSGRGEQYF. The CDR3 region has the DNA TGTGCCACCAGCAGAGTTAGCGGGAGAGGCGAGCAGTACTTC.

The chain employs TRBV5-1 and TRBJ1-5; the D is unclear. V was shortened by 2 bases and J by 3 bases, with 15 bases between the two germline ends. CDR3 length: 16 residues. CDR1 and CDR2 from the germline V gene are SGHRS and YFSETQ. The CDR3 DNA reads as TGCGCCAGCAGCTTCCTCCCCTCGGGAGACAATCAGCCCCAGCATTTT. Amino acids: CASSFLPSGDNQPQHF. The entire variable domain, with the rest obtained from reference TRBV5-1 and TRBJ1-5, is as follows: KAGVTQTPRYLIKTRGQQVTLSCSPISGHRSVSWYQQTPGQGLQFLFEYFSETQRNKGNFPGRFSGRQFSNSRSEMNVSTLELGDSALYLCASSFLPSGDNQPQHFGDGTRLSIL.

V usage is TRBV5-4 and J usage is TRBJ1-1; D not certain. CDR3 length: 15 amino acids. Trimming pared 5 bases from V and 0 bases from J, leaving 14 bases between. The V gene's germline CDR1 is SGHNT and CDR2 YYREEE (reference sequence). This CDR3 is CASSLRAGMNTEAFF. The CDR3 DNA is TGTGCCAGCAGTCTCCGGGCGGGAATGAACACTGAAGCTTTCTTT.

The chain has TRBV10-3 and TRBJ2-5, with 8 bases fitting TRBD2. V trimming: 4 bases; J trimming: 5 bases; junction bases outside the gene matches: 6. Germline lookup yields CDR1 ENHRY and CDR2 SYGVKD. The CDR3 sequence is 14 residues long. CDR3: CAISAGGGQETQYF. As DNA, the CDR3 is TGTGCCATCAGTGCGGGAGGGGGGCAGGAGACCCAGTACTTC.

About this clone itself: The same CDR3 arises from other DNA sequences in this sample as well. This chain uses TRBV28 with TRBJ1-2; 8 nucleotides match TRBD1. V dropped 6 bases and J dropped 2; count of bases not matched to a gene: 2. CDR1 and CDR2 (germline): MDHEN, SYDVKM. The CDR3 is 13 amino acids. CDR3 DNA: TGTGCCAGCAGCCCAGGGGGCAACTATGGCTACACCTTC. Protein product: CASSPGGNYGYTF.

The chain uses TRBV11-2 and TRBJ2-1; D is possibly TRBD2 (5 bases). CDR1 and CDR2 (germline): SGHAT, FQNNGV. V lost 5 bases and J 8 bases, leaving 13 bases between the germline ends. This CDR3 has 13 residues. The DNA for the CDR3 is TGTGCCAGCAGCGAACACCTAGCCTATGAGCAGTTCTTC. This sequence encodes CASSEHLAYEQFF.

For this clone: At one end the junction does not follow the germline gene, possibly because of a read error. The rearrangement links TRBV30 to TRBJ1-1; D is possibly TRBD1 (5 bases). Germline CDR1 and CDR2: GTSNPN and SVGIG (reference sequence). This CDR3 contains 14 residues. CDR3 residues: CAWGVLRGRLEAFF. For the CDR3, the DNA is TGTGCCTGGGGTGTGTTGCGGGGGAGGCTTGAAGCTTTCTTT.

This rearrangement joins TRBV30 to TRBJ2-7; D unresolved. This CDR3 has 12 residues. With 2 bases removed from V and 4 bases from J, the gap between germline ends came to 9 bases. Germline V gives CDR1 GTSNPN, CDR2 SVGIG (reference sequence). CDR3 sequence reads: CAWSSRRYEQYF. CDR3 nucleotides: TGTGCCTGGAGTAGCCGAAGGTACGAGCAGTACTTC.

The table lists this clone with a count of one. The V and J genes are TRBV7-9 and TRBJ2-1, with TRBD2 identical over 8 bases. The CDR3 totals 14 residues. With 3 bases clipped from V and 8 bases from J, the junction kept 6 bases outside the gene matches. The germline gives CDR1 SEHNR, CDR2 FQNEAQ (reference sequence). The CDR3 DNA reads as TGTGCCAGCAGCTTTTCCCTGCGGGGGGATGAGCAGTTCTTC. It specifies CASSFSLRGDEQFF.

This clone was seen a handful of times. This sequence joins TRBV18 and TRBJ1-5; unclear D gene. This CDR3 contains 14 residues. Trimming pared 6 bases from V and 2 bases from J, leaving 11 bases between. Germline CDR1 KGHSH, CDR2 LQKENI. As DNA, the CDR3 is TGTGCCAGCTCCCCGGTGCAGGGCAATCAGCCCCAGCATTTT. It encodes CASSPVQGNQPQHF.

The rearrangement links TRBV7-3 to TRBJ2-3, with D possibly TRBD1 on 6 matching bases. Trimming removed 6 bases at V and 5 bases at J, with 12 bases between. Germline V gene data show CDR1 as SGHTA and CDR2 as FQGTGA. The CDR3 loop spans 13 amino acids. The CDR3 spells CASRGQGRDTQYF. The DNA of the CDR3 is TGTGCCAGCAGGGGGCAGGGGAGAGATACGCAGTATTTT.

This clone was detected a few times. Other DNA variants within this sample encode the same CDR3. The gene calls are TRBV30 and TRBJ2-7; D remains unclear. CDR1 is GTSNPN and CDR2 is SVGIG in the germline V gene (reference sequence). The CDR3 has 11 residues. Trimming took 1 base from V and 5 from J, leaving 6 bases between them. The CDR3: CAWSGRDEQYF. CDR3 bases: TGTGCCTGGAGTGGTAGGGACGAGCAGTACTTC. The variable domain in full, with the rest retrieved from reference TRBV30 and TRBJ2-7, is SQTIHQWPATLVQPVGSPLSLECTVEGTSNPNLYWYRQAAGRGLQLLFYSVGIGQISSEVPQNLSASRPQDRQFILSSKKLLLSDSGFYLCAWSGRDEQYFGPGTRLTVT.

This clone was detected only once. J is TRBJ2-1 and V is TRBV9; no clear D gene. This CDR3 is 17 amino acids long. Between the trimmed V and J ends, which lost 4 bases and 4 bases, there was a span of 21 bases. Germline CDR1 and CDR2: SGDLS and YYNGEE. The CDR3 reads CASSPQTDSEGYNEQFF. For the CDR3, the DNA is TGTGCCAGCAGCCCACAGACCGACTCGGAAGGTTACAATGAGCAGTTCTTC. The full variable domain, completed using reference TRBV9 and TRBJ2-1, is DSGVTQTPKHLITATGQRVTLRCSPRSGDLSVYWYQQSLDQGLQFLIQYYNGEERAKGNILERFSAQQFPDLHSELNLSSLELGDSALYFCASSPQTDSEGYNEQFFGPGTRLTVL.

The J gene is TRBJ2-1, the V gene TRBV28; the match to TRBD2 covers 8 bases. Germline V gene lookup returns CDR1 MDHEN and CDR2 SYDVKM. CDR3 length: 16 residues. V gave up 10 bases and J gave up 3 bases; unmatched junction bases: 14. This chain's CDR3 is CATLTLAGGHYNEQFF. The CDR3 DNA follows: TGTGCCACCTTGACGTTGGCGGGAGGACACTACAATGAGCAGTTCTTC.